This record concerns one T cell receptor beta chain sequence. The antigen this receptor binds is unknown. Within one base of it there is no much larger clone, and no base qualities were kept. Instrument used: Illumina NovaSeq 6000. TCR cDNA was synthesized by 5'RACE template switching, which introduced a universal primer site and unique molecular identifiers. cDNA synthesis was primed from both the TCR alpha and TCR beta constant segments. Two PCR steps were used to amplify libraries, with sample barcodes and sequencing adapters being added in the second step. Libraries were sequenced on Illumina HiSeq 2500 (2x100 bp) or NovaSeq (2x150 bp). The authors' analysis ran thus. MIGEC handled demultiplexing of reads and collapsing into UMI consensus sequences, while MiXCR performed V(D)J alignment. Vaccine-responding clonotypes were identified with edgeR using replicate PBMC samples, with FDR below 0.01 and a log2 fold change above 5 up to day 15 being required. Each bulk clonotype received a CD4 or CD8 identity based on whether the sequenced CD4 or CD8 repertoire contained that clonotype at higher abundance. TCRdb reran the public reads through fastp at Q25 and MiXCR, keeping productive beta chains. Rows matching on CDR3 protein sequence are summarized as one entry with the most common DNA and genes. TCRdb's processing, not the authors' own work, is the source of the V and J calls. This sample gives 120,000 or so distinct CDR3 sequences in total; 12% to 15% of them show up just once. Roughly 43% of the sample rests with the top ten.

CDR1 MDHEN and CDR2 SYDVKM were looked up in the germline V gene. Ends trimmed: V by 8 bases, J by 1 base; bases unmatched to a gene: 1. The CDR3 numbers 13 residues from cysteine through phenylalanine. Of the read, only the CDR3 DNA is kept; its 39 bases are in frame from base 1. The data were taken from a study of T cells after yellow fever vaccination (dated by TCRdb to the late 2010s). Turning to the overall study: The SMART-Seq v4 Ultra Low Input RNA kit was used to prepare libraries from fractions with low cell numbers. The cohort comprised two healthy male donors, one aged 18 to 30 and one aged 30 to 40 years. To follow T-cell clones before and after both primary and booster YFV17D yellow fever vaccination, bulk TCR alpha and beta repertoires underwent longitudinal sequencing. Blood was drawn at multiple timepoints before and after primary and secondary immunization, with bulk PBMC replicates and cell subsets isolated.

General conclusions and limits of the study: The study included only two donors, which limits how far the findings can be generalized. After the booster, most of the clones that had expanded following primary vaccination were detected again (approximately 95% of CD4 and around 88% of CD8), which suggests that memory was broadly maintained. Computational filtering was required because FACS-sorted repertoires could contain abundant contaminating clonotypes from the bulk population. A small share of clonotypes was detected in both CD4 and CD8 compartments, with the overlap likely arising from convergent recombination. Compared with the primary T-cell response, the secondary T-cell response was weaker but faster, peaking on day 5 rather than day 15.

The label giving this sample's treatment or condition can be read as: live attenuated yellow fever vaccine strain. A standard Ficoll-Paque protocol was used to isolate PBMCs from peripheral blood. Dynabeads CD4 and CD8 positive selection kits were used to isolate the CD4 and CD8 T-cell fractions. TriZol was used to extract RNA from bulk PBMCs, from CD4 and CD8 fractions, and from dextramer-positive and dextramer-negative fractions. Sequenced material: CD8+ T cells sorted from PBMCs, taken 5 days after the yellow fever booster vaccination. Recombination connected TRBV28 to TRBJ2-2; 7 of the junction bases match TRBD2. This receptor was taken from a man between 18 and 35 years old who received the YFV17D yellow fever vaccine. The DNA sequence reads TGTGCCAGCCTAGCGGAGAACACCGGGGAGCTGTTTTTT. It translates to CASLAENTGELFF.